The rows below give T cell receptor beta chains drawn from one sample of a study of blood T cell repertoires in COVID-19. Profiling relied on immunoSEQ multiplex PCR, and the TCRdb table lists in-frame clones only, not all of them. The sample lists some 200,000 clones, roughly 89% seen once, with over 0.7% in the top ten. The sequenced sample consisted of peripheral blood. The receptors originated from a woman in her late teens or twenties who had recovered from COVID-19. Both conserved end residues are part of each CDR3. D genes are given only for firm matches. Clone size appears in some rows only: once, few, many, or a class for an expanded clone.

v_call	d_call	clone_size	j_call	cdr3_nt	cdr3_aa
TRBV7-9	.	.	TRBJ1-2	TGTGCCAGCAGCTTAGTAAGTCGGACAATCTATGGCTACACCTTC	CASSLVSRTIYGYTF
TRBV4-3	TRBD1	.	TRBJ2-3	TGCGCCAGCAGCCAAGACTTCGGGACAGGGGGCTTGTCAGATACGCAGTATTTT	CASSQDFGTGGLSDTQYF
TRBV6-2/TRBV6-3	.	.	TRBJ1-2	TGTGCCAGCAGTTGGGAGCCGCGCTATGGCTACACCTTC	CASSWEPRYGYTF
TRBV11-1	TRBD2	.	TRBJ2-5	TGTGCCAGCAGCTTGAGGACTAGCGGGAGGGAGACCCAGTACTTC	CASSLRTSGRETQYF
TRBV24-1	.	.	TRBJ1-1	TGTGCCACCAGTGATGCGAGGACTGAAGCTTTCTTT	CATSDARTEAFF
TRBV4-3	TRBD1	.	TRBJ1-6	TGCGCCAGCAGCCAAGGTTGGCCGGACAGGACGACGATGGGAGGTTCACCCCTCCACTTT	CASSQGWPDRTTMGGSPLHF
TRBV6-5	.	.	TRBJ1-6	TGTGCCAGCAGTTACTCCAGGTGGGATTCACCCCTCCACTTT	CASSYSRWDSPLHF
TRBV4-3	TRBD2	.	TRBJ2-1	TGCGCCAGCAGCCGAGCACAACTAGCGACCCACTACAATGAGCAGTTCTTC	CASSRAQLATHYNEQFF
TRBV7-8	.	.	TRBJ1-4	TGTGCCAGCAGCTTAGGCTGGGCAGCAACTAATGAAAAACTGTTTTTT	CASSLGWAATNEKLFF
TRBV29-1	TRBD1	.	TRBJ2-6	TGCAGCGTGACAGGGATTGGGGCCAACGTCCTGACTTTC	CSVTGIGANVLTF
TRBV7-2	TRBD1	.	TRBJ2-2	TGTGCCAGCAGGCCTACCGGGACAGGGCCGTCCGGGGAGCTGTTTTTT	CASRPTGTGPSGELFF
TRBV19	TRBD1	.	TRBJ1-4	TGTGCCAGTAAGACAGGGACTTTAAATGAAAAACTGTTTTTT	CASKTGTLNEKLFF
TRBV6-5	.	.	TRBJ1-4	TGTGCCAGCAGTTACTCGAGGACAACTAATGAAAAACTGTTTTTT	CASSYSRTTNEKLFF
TRBV19	TRBD1	.	TRBJ1-1	TGTGCCAGTAGTATTACCGGGATACAGGGGATCTCAGGCACTGAAGCTTTCTTT	CASSITGIQGISGTEAFF
TRBV27	.	.	TRBJ1-1	TGTGCCAGCAGTTTAGGGAGGGACACTGAAGCTTTCTTT	CASSLGRDTEAFF
TRBV7-6	.	.	TRBJ2-1	TGTGCCAGCAGCCAATCCAGGGGAATTTACAATGAGCAGTTCTTC	CASSQSRGIYNEQFF
TRBV29-1	TRBD1	.	TRBJ1-1	TGCAGCGTTGGACAGGGGGCGAATGAAGCTTTCTTT	CSVGQGANEAFF
TRBV4-2	.	.	TRBJ2-6	TGTGCCAGCAGCCAAGCCCGGGGGGCCAACGTCCTGACTTTC	CASSQARGANVLTF
TRBV6-5	TRBD1	.	TRBJ1-2	TGTGCCAGCAGTTACCGGGGACAGAACTATGGCTACACCTTC	CASSYRGQNYGYTF
TRBV7-9	.	.	TRBJ2-5	TGTGCCAGCAGCTTAGGGGGAGGACAAGAGACCCAGTACTTC	CASSLGGGQETQYF
TRBV7-2	TRBD1	.	TRBJ1-6	TGTGCCAGCAGCTGGGCAGGGGGCGCCCGTAATTCACCCCTCCACTTT	CASSWAGGARNSPLHF
TRBV5-6	TRBD1	.	TRBJ2-7	TGTGCCAGCACCCCGGGGACAGGGTTCCACGAGCAGTACTTC	CASTPGTGFHEQYF
TRBV11-2	TRBD2	.	TRBJ2-3	TGTGCCAGCAGCCTGTTGGGGGGGACTAGCGGCACAGATACGCAGTATTTT	CASSLLGGTSGTDTQYF
TRBV6-5	.	.	TRBJ2-7	TGTGCCAGCAGGGGAGGACTGAGCTCCTACGAGCAGTACTTC	CASRGGLSSYEQYF
TRBV7-2	TRBD2	.	TRBJ2-3	TGTGCCAGCAGCCCCGGACTAGCGGTCTATACGCAGTATTTT	CASSPGLAVYTQYF
TRBV15	.	.	TRBJ2-4	TGTGCCACCAGCAAGACAGTAGCCCTCACCAAAAACATTCAGTACTTC	CATSKTVALTKNIQYF
TRBV5-5	TRBD1	.	TRBJ2-1	TGTGCCAGCAGCTCCAGGGGGACAGGGATGTATGAGCAGTTCTTC	CASSSRGTGMYEQFF
TRBV24-1	TRBD1	.	TRBJ2-2	TGTGCCACCAGGGACAGGGGAGAATCCGGGGAGCTGTTTTTT	CATRDRGESGELFF
TRBV28	TRBD1	.	TRBJ2-7	TGTGCCAGCAGGCGACAGGGGAGCTACGAGCAGTACTTC	CASRRQGSYEQYF
TRBV3-1/TRBV3-2	TRBD1	once	TRBJ2-3	TGTGCCAGCAGCCAATCAGGGGGCGCCGTCACAGATACGCAGTATTTT	CASSQSGGAVTDTQYF
TRBV6-4	.	.	TRBJ1-5	TGTGCCAGCAGTGTCAGGGAGGGTCAGCCCCAGCATTTT	CASSVREGQPQHF
TRBV5-1	.	few	TRBJ1-1	TGCGCCAGCAGCTTGAGGGGAGGTGGGGGGAACACTGAAGCTTTCTTT	CASSLRGGGGNTEAFF